Each of the 5 T cell receptor beta chains below was sequenced from the same sample in a study of control samples from healthy donors and cancer patients. Generated by immunoSEQ multiplex PCR, the TCRdb table keeps only in-frame clones and is missing some. The data hold 100,000 to 150,000 clones, with 75% to 95% observed a single time. The sequenced sample consisted of blood. All receptors come from a man aged 18 to 29 in good health.

V gene TRBV6-5 combines with J gene TRBJ1-4; D might be TRBD1 (6 bases). Germline CDR1 MNHEY, CDR2 SVGAGI. This CDR3 is 15 amino acids long. The germline V and J ends were trimmed by 6 bases and 5 bases, with 16 bases remaining between them. The CDR3 is CASSNKAGQNEKLFF. CDR3 in DNA: TGTGCCAGCAGCAATAAGGCTGGACAGAATGAAAAACTGTTTTTT.

The V call is TRBV13, the J call TRBJ1-1; TRBD1 matches 7 bases. The CDR3 spans 19 residues. Germline V gene sequence: CDR1 PRHDT, CDR2 FYEKMQ (reference sequence). V shed 5 bases and J 0 bases; nucleotides not matched to a gene: 18. The CDR3 bases are TGTGCCAGCAGCGCCCGTACCCCCGGGACAGTGCGTATGAACACTGAAGCTTTCTTT. Its protein is CASSARTPGTVRMNTEAFF. Filled out from reference TRBV13 and TRBJ1-1, the complete variable domain reads AAGVIQSPRHLIKEKRETATLKCYPIPRHDTVYWYQQGPGQDPQFLISFYEKMQSDKGSIPDRFSAQQFSDYHSELNMSSLELGDSALYFCASSARTPGTVRMNTEAFFGQGTRLTVV.

The table lists this clone with a count of one. The chain uses TRBV11-2 and TRBJ2-5; TRBD2 matches at 11 bases. Germline trimming cut 4 bases from V and 5 bases from J; bases unmatched to any gene: 6. This CDR3 comprises 15 residues. Germline V gene sequence: CDR1 SGHAT, CDR2 FQNNGV. The CDR3 region has the DNA TGTGCCAGCAGCTCCCTAGCGGGGGGCCGGGAGACCCAGTACTTC. Protein sequence: CASSSLAGGRETQYF.

CDR3 protein: CASSESGRGEQYF. The CDR3 coding sequence is TGTGCCAGCAGTGAGTCGGGACGAGGCGAGCAGTACTTC. The chain joins TRBV2 to TRBJ2-7; D assignment may be TRBD1 or TRBD2 (5 bases each). The CDR3 has 13 residues. The germline V gene has CDR1 SNHLY and CDR2 FYNNEI. V was pared by 3 bases and J by 6 bases, with 12 bases between.

The chain recombines TRBV28 with TRBJ2-5; D might be TRBD2 (5 bases). Germline assignment: CDR1 MDHEN and CDR2 SYDVKM. This CDR3 spans 14 amino acids. Trimming took off 6 bases at V and 5 bases at J, with 16 bases between the two ends. CDR3 nucleotide sequence: TGTGCCAGCAGCCAGACGGGGATCGGGGAGACCCAGTACTTC. This translates into CASSQTGIGETQYF.